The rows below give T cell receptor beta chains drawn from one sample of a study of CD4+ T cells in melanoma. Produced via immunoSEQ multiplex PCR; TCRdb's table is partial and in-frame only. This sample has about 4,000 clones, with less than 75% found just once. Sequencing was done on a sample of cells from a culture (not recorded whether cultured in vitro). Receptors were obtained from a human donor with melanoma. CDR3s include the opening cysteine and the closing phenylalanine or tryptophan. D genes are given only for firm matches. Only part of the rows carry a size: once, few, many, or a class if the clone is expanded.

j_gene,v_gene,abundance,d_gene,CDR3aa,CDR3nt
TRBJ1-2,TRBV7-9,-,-,CASSLGLRTDRTNYGYTF,TGTGCCAGCAGCTTAGGGTTACGGACAGATCGAACTAACTATGGCTACACCTTC
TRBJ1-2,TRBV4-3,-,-,CASSQDRTANYGYTF,TGCGCCAGCAGCCAAGACAGGACCGCTAACTATGGCTACACCTTC
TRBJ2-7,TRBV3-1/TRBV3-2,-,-,CASSQLSGIGYEQYF,TGTGCCAGCAGCCAATTGTCAGGGATCGGGTACGAGCAGTACTTC
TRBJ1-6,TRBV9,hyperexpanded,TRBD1,CASSLTGWDSPLHF,TGTGCCAGCAGCCTGACAGGGTGGGATTCACCCCTCCACTTT
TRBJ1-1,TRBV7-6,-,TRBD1,CASSLDRGTEAFF,TGTGCCAGCAGCCTGGACAGGGGCACTGAAGCTTTCTTT
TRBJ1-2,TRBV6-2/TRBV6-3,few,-,CASSQRHTNYGYTF,TGTGCCAGCAGTCAAAGACATACCAACTATGGCTACACCTTC
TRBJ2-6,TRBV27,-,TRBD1,CASSPTGGSGANVLTF,TGTGCCAGCAGTCCGACAGGGGGCTCTGGGGCCAACGTCCTGACTTTC
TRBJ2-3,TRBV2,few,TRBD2,CASRAQRGMGDTQYF,TGTGCCAGCAGGGCCCAGCGGGGGATGGGAGATACGCAGTATTTT
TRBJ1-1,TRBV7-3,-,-,CASSSGAGGTEAFF,TGTGCCAGCAGTTCAGGGGCGGGGGGCACTGAAGCTTTCTTT
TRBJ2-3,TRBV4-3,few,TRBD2,CASSQDSSGVTDTQYF,TGCGCCAGCAGCCAAGATAGCAGCGGGGTCACAGATACGCAGTATTTT
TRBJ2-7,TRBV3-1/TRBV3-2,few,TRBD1,CASSQAGQGASYEQYF,TGTGCCAGCAGCCAAGCCGGACAGGGTGCATCCTACGAGCAGTACTTC
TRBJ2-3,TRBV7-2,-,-,CASSLALNQYTDTQYF,TGTGCCAGCAGCCTGGCGCTAAATCAGTACACAGATACGCAGTATTTT
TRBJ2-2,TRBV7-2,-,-,CASSLRLVLTGELFF,TGTGCCAGCAGCTTAAGACTAGTTCTTACCGGGGAGCTGTTTTTT
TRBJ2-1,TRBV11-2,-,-,CASSLDGLGKPDEQFF,TGTGCCAGCAGCTTAGACGGGCTAGGGAAACCAGATGAGCAGTTCTTC
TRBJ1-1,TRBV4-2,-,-,CASSGHRNTEAFF,TGTGCCAGCAGCGGACACCGGAACACTGAAGCTTTCTTT
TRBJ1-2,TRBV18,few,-,CASSPPDHPNYGYTF,TGTGCCAGCTCACCACCGGATCATCCTAACTATGGCTACACCTTC
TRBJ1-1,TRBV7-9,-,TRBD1,CASSATTGIDTEAFF,TGTGCCAGCAGCGCGACGACAGGGATAGACACTGAAGCTTTCTTT
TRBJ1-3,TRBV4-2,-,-,CASSQVASRQVHSGNTIYF,TGTGCCAGCAGCCAAGTGGCCAGCAGACAGGTTCACTCTGGAAACACCATATATTTT
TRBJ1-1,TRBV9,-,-,CASSFEPRDTEAFF,TGTGCCAGCAGCTTTGAACCGAGGGACACTGAAGCTTTCTTT
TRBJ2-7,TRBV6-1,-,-,CASSEDSPPYEQYF,TGTGCCAGCAGTGAAGACAGCCCACCCTACGAGCAGTACTTC
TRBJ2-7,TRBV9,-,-,CASSLADGDPYEQYF,TGTGCCAGCAGCCTCGCCGACGGGGATCCCTACGAGCAGTACTTC
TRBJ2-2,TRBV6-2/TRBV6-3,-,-,CASSHGFPGELFF,TGTGCCAGCAGCCACGGGTTTCCGGGGGAGCTGTTTTTT
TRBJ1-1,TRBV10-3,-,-,CAISEWGTEAFF,TGTGCCATCAGTGAGTGGGGGACTGAAGCTTTCTTT
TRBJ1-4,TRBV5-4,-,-,CASSRDTNEKLFF,TGTGCCAGCAGCCGGGACACTAATGAAAAACTGTTTTTT
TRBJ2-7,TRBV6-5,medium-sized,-,CASSRDSFSYEQYF,TGTGCCAGCAGTCGTGACTCCTTTTCCTACGAGCAGTACTTC
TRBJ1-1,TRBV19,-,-,CASSKGMNTEAFF,TGTGCCAGTAGTAAGGGGATGAACACTGAAGCTTTCTTT
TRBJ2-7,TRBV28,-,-,CASSFAGELYEQYF,TGTGCCAGCAGTTTCGCAGGGGAACTATACGAGCAGTACTTC
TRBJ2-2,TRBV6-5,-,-,CAMTGFNGELFF,TGTGCTATGACAGGTTTTAACGGGGAGCTGTTTTTT
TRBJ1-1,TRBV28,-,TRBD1,CASSSRGQGTNTEAFF,TGTGCCAGCAGTTCCCGGGGACAGGGAACGAACACTGAAGCTTTCTTT
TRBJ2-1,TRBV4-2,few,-,CASSQRSGGSNEQFF,TGTGCCAGCAGCCAAAGATCCGGGGGAAGCAATGAGCAGTTCTTC
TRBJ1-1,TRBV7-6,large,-,CASSLGTLGTEAFF,TGTGCCAGCAGCTTAGGGACTCTTGGAACTGAAGCTTTCTTT
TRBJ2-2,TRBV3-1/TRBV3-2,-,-,CASSQTLARTTTGELFF,TGTGCCAGCAGCCAGACCCTAGCGAGAACAACCACCGGGGAGCTGTTTTTT
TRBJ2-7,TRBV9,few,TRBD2,CASSVGGGWGYEQYF,TGTGCCAGCAGCGTGGGCGGGGGATGGGGGTACGAGCAGTACTTC
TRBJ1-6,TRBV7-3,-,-,CASSLTTGKNSPLHF,TGTGCCAGCAGCTTAACGACAGGAAAAAATTCACCCCTCCACTTT
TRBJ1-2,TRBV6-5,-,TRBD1,CASSRTGVGYGYTF,TGTGCCAGCAGTAGAACAGGGGTGGGTTATGGCTACACCTTC
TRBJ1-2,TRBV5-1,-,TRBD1,CASSLAGTGRLSYGYTF,TGCGCCAGCAGCTTGGCAGGGACAGGGCGACTGAGCTATGGCTACACCTTC
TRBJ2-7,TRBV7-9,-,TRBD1,CASSHPNRDRNYEQYF,TGTGCCAGCAGCCACCCAAACAGGGACAGAAACTACGAGCAGTACTTC
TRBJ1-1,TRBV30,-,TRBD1,CAWSARQGWNTEAFF,TGTGCCTGGAGTGCCAGACAGGGATGGAACACTGAAGCTTTCTTT
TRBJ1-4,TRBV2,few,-,CASSAKFGTNEKLFF,TGTGCCAGCAGTGCTAAGTTTGGAACTAATGAAAAACTGTTTTTT
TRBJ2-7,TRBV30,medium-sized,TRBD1,CAWTGQGAEQYF,TGTGCCTGGACGGGACAGGGGGCCGAGCAGTACTTC
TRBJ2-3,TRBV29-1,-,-,CNQGYPFKDTQYF,TGCAACCAGGGTTACCCATTTAAAGATACGCAGTATTTT